Below, one TCR beta chain is given with its context. Its antigen is undetermined. This CDR3 has 15 residues. CDR1 and CDR2 (germline): GTSNPN, SVGIG (reference sequence). After removal of 0 bases from V and 5 bases from J, the junction contained 9 bases not matched to a gene. TCRdb's table, derived via immunoSEQ multiplex PCR, lists solely in-frame clones and lacks some. In the table there are 130,000 or so clones, roughly 89% of which are singletons. The data derive from a study of T cell responses to AZD1222 COVID-19 vaccine. Study as a whole: Some second doses came at about 4 weeks and others at about 12 weeks; these were pooled.

Findings and caveats of the study: Regions 160-218 and 743-854 held dominance among vaccine-associated CD4 TCRs, which spanned spike. Among the donors, most were white British and more were female, and clonal diversity was possibly underestimated.

This chain joins TRBV30 and TRBJ1-1; 7 bases agree with TRBD1. Sequences were derived from peripheral blood, sampled on day 0 of AZD1222 vaccination. The TCR originated in an adult in good health. For the CDR3, the DNA is TGTGCCTGGAGTGTACCAAGGGGGCGATTAACTGAAGCTTTCTTT. Translation: CAWSVPRGRLTEAFF.